This TCR beta chain came from a study of blood T cell repertoires in COVID-19. Measured with immunoSEQ multiplex PCR; TCRdb has only the in-frame clones, and not every one. The sample holds a few hundred thousand clones, 85% seen once. The CDR3 extends over 13 amino acids. The V end lost 3 bases, the J end lost 4 bases, and 9 bases lay between the germline ends. Germline loops: CDR1 LGHDT, CDR2 YNNKEL (reference sequence). The V and J genes are TRBV3-1 (or the pseudogene TRBV3-2) and TRBJ1-1; TRBD1 is a possible D gene (5 bases). This sequence originates from a woman younger than 35 with acute or convalescent COVID-19. Sequencing input: peripheral blood. CDR3 residues: CASSQGGGTEAFF. CDR3 DNA sequence: TGTGCCAGCAGCCAGGGGGGGGGCACTGAAGCTTTCTTT.